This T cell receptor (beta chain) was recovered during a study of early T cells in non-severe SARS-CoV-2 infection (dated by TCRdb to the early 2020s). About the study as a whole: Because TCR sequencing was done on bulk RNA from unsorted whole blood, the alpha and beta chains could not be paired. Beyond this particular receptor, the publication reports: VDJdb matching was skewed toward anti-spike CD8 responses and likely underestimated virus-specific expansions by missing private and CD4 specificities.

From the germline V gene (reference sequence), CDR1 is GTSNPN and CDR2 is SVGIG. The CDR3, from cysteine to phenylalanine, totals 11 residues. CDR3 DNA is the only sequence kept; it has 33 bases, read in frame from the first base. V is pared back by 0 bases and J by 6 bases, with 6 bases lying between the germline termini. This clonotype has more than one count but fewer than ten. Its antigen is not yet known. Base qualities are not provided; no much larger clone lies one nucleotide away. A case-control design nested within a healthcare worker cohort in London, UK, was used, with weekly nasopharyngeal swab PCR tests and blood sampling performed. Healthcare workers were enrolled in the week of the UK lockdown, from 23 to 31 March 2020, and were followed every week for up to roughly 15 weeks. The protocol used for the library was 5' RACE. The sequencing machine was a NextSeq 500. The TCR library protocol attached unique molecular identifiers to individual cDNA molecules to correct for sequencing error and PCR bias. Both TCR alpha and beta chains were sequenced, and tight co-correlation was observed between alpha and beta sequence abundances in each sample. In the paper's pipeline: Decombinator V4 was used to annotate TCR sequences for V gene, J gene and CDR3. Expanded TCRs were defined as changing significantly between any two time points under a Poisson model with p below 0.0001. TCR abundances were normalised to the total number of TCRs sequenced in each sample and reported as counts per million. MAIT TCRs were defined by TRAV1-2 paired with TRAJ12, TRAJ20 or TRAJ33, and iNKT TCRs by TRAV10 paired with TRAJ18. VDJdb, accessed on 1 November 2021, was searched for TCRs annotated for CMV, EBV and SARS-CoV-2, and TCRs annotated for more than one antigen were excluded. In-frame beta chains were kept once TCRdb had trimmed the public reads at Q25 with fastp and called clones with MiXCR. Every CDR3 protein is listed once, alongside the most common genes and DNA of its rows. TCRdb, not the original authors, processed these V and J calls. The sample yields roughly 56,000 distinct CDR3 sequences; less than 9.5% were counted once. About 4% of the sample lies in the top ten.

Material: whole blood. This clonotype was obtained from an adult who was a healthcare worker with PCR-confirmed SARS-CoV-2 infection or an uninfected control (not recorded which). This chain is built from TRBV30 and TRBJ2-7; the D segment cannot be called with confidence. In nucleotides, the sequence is TGTGCCTGGAGTGTCGGCGGCGAGCAGTACTTC. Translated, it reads CAWSVGGEQYF.